One TCR beta chain is described in this entry. In this sample, this clone turned up a few times. Its specific antigen is unknown. Nothing much larger sits one base from this clone, and base qualities are not available. This sample stems from a study of a mutant IDH1 vaccine in newly diagnosed glioma (dated by TCRdb to the early 2020s). For context, the study as a whole: Patients received eight vaccinations in weeks 1, 3, 5, 7, 11, 15, 19 and 23, corresponding to visits V03 through V10. Vaccination started 4-6 weeks after radiotherapy alone, or was given together with temozolomide cycles in the groups whose treatment included chemotherapy. Of the roughly 34 treated patients, approximately 62% were male and about 38% were female, and the mean age was approximately 40 years. Prior to enrollment, patients had been given standard therapy consisting of radiotherapy alone, temozolomide alone, or radiochemotherapy with temozolomide, with the combination given to most patients. Peripheral blood was collected at six visits: V03 (baseline), V05, V07, V10, V12 and V13. For exploratory analyses, fewer than 30 treated patients had longitudinal TCRB deep sequencing done wherever samples were available.

What this sample's time point label stands for: week 5, during vaccination. Each vaccine dose, consisting of 300 ug of a 20-mer mutant IDH1 peptide in Montanide, was administered subcutaneously with topical imiquimod. Newly diagnosed WHO grade 3 or 4 IDH1-mutant astrocytomas showing loss of nuclear ATRX were present in the donors. The samples were drawn from NOA16, a multicentre, single-arm, open-label phase I trial in Germany that tested a mutant IDH1 peptide vaccine in humans for the first time. Genomic DNA for TCRB sequencing was isolated from EDTA blood with the DNeasy Blood and Tissue Kit. Broader findings and caveats from the paper: Pseudoprogression appeared unrelated to alterations in the top peripheral T cell clonotypes detected by TCRB sequencing. It was noted by the authors that analyses of patient blood samples could not be reproduced owing to sample limitations. Selection of PBMC samples for TCRB deep sequencing was based on availability. Immune responses induced by the vaccine were seen in approximately 93% of patients across multiple MHC alleles.

The library was prepared using the immunoSEQ multiplex PCR assay. Following the manufacturer's protocol, the hsTCRB Kit was used to amplify rearranged TCR beta chain sequences. TCRB libraries were sequenced on an Illumina MiSeq. On the study's bioinformatics: Demultiplexing, trimming and gene mapping were performed with the kit vendor's proprietary platform. The table comes from immuneACCESS by way of TCRdb, which keeps in-frame sequences with V and J called. Part of the clones is missing from these tables; in studies checked, under half for an unresolved V gene and the rest for unknown reasons. Clone size and the V and J calls come from that table; the DNA yielded D and trimming. The sample profile shows more than 40,000 clones; around 80% of them were found once. Under 2% of the sample rests with the top ten. The germline V gene (reference sequence) specifies GTSNPN as CDR1 and SVGIG as CDR2. The germline ends are 18 bases apart after V is trimmed by 1 base and J by 11 bases. Including cysteine and phenylalanine, the CDR3 has 15 amino acids. The read is trimmed to its CDR3 DNA, 45 bases read in frame from base 1.

The sample here was PBMCs, taken from a glioma patient whose treatment included an IDH1 peptide vaccine. The chain employs TRBV30 and TRBJ1-6; no confident D gene assignment can be made. The source of this sequence is a woman aged 40-49 years with glioma. CDR3 sequence: CAWSALGLTSTPLHF. In nucleotides, the sequence is TGTGCCTGGAGTGCCTTGGGTTTAACGTCTACACCCCTCCACTTT.